The rows below give T cell receptor beta chains drawn from one sample of a study of cytomegalovirus exposure and HLA in healthy donors. Here immunoSEQ multiplex PCR was the method, and the copy in TCRdb shows in-frame clones only, minus some. The repertoire holds around 140,000 clones, with roughly three quarters as singletons. Specimen: PBMCs. Every receptor here comes from a woman in her thirties or forties in good health and CMV-seronegative. Both conserved end residues are part of each CDR3. A D gene is named only where the DNA matches it firmly. The size field is filled for only some rows; it gives once, few, many or a size class.

J: TRBJ1-2; D: TRBD1; size: few; V: TRBV7-2; DNA: TGTGCCAGCAGCCTGGGCCAGGGGGTGCACTATGGCTACACCTTC; CDR3: CASSLGQGVHYGYTF
J: TRBJ1-2; D: NA; size: few; V: TRBV5-1; DNA: TGCGCCAGCAGCACAGGCGGGGACGGCTACACCTTC; CDR3: CASSTGGDGYTF
J: TRBJ2-3; D: NA; size: NA; V: TRBV19; DNA: TGTGCCAGTAGTATTCGACACTTCACAGATACGCAGTATTTT; CDR3: CASSIRHFTDTQYF
J: TRBJ1-2; D: TRBD1; size: NA; V: TRBV6-5; DNA: TGTGCCAGCAGTTATCGGACAGGGGCGGGCTACACCTTC; CDR3: CASSYRTGAGYTF
J: TRBJ2-7; D: TRBD1; size: NA; V: TRBV28; DNA: TGTGCCAGCAGTTCCCCAGGGGGCCCCTACGAGCAGTACTTC; CDR3: CASSSPGGPYEQYF
J: TRBJ2-4; D: NA; size: NA; V: TRBV7-2; DNA: TGTGCCAGCAGCCTGAGCTCTACTCTAGCCAAAAACATTCAGTACTTC; CDR3: CASSLSSTLAKNIQYF
J: TRBJ1-2; D: NA; size: NA; V: TRBV6-5; DNA: TGTGCCAGCATGGAGATTATGGGCGGGGTCTATGGCTACACCTTC; CDR3: CASMEIMGGVYGYTF
J: TRBJ2-7; D: TRBD1; size: NA; V: TRBV5-1; DNA: TGCGCCAGCAGCGCGACGGACAGGGGCAACGAGCAGTACTTC; CDR3: CASSATDRGNEQYF
J: TRBJ1-5; D: NA; size: NA; V: TRBV5-6; DNA: TGTGCCAGCAGCTTGGTGGGGGCCGCTAGCAATCAGCCCCAGCATTTT; CDR3: CASSLVGAASNQPQHF
J: TRBJ2-3; D: NA; size: once; V: TRBV2; DNA: TGTGCCAGCAGTCCTGACAGGACAACTAGCACAGATACGCAGTATTTT; CDR3: CASSPDRTTSTDTQYF
J: TRBJ1-4; D: TRBD1; size: NA; V: TRBV6-1; DNA: TGTGCCAGCAGAAGACAGGGCAGGGGTGAAAAACTGTTTTTT; CDR3: CASRRQGRGEKLFF
J: TRBJ2-1; D: NA; size: NA; V: TRBV6-5; DNA: TGTGCCAGCAGTTGGGAGGGGGACTACAATGAGCAGTTCTTC; CDR3: CASSWEGDYNEQFF
J: TRBJ2-3; D: TRBD2; size: NA; V: TRBV5-4; DNA: TGTGCCAGCAGCTCGGACGGGGGGGATACGCAGTATTTT; CDR3: CASSSDGGDTQYF
J: TRBJ2-7; D: TRBD2; size: NA; V: TRBV27; DNA: TGTGCCAGCAGTTTACTAGCGGGGGGAATGGGTAACGAGCAGTACTTC; CDR3: CASSLLAGGMGNEQYF
J: TRBJ2-5; D: NA; size: NA; V: TRBV7-6; DNA: TGTGCCAGCAGCTTAGAAAGCGGAACGGAGACCCAGTACTTC; CDR3: CASSLESGTETQYF
J: TRBJ2-7; D: NA; size: NA; V: TRBV28; DNA: TGTGCCAGCAGCCGCGACTACGAGCAGTACTTC; CDR3: CASSRDYEQYF
J: TRBJ1-5; D: NA; size: NA; V: TRBV27; DNA: TGTGCCAGCAGTTTATGGCGCAATCAGCCCCAGCATTTT; CDR3: CASSLWRNQPQHF
J: TRBJ1-2; D: NA; size: NA; V: TRBV5-4; DNA: TGTGCCAGCAGCCCACCCGACAGAACCTATGGCTACACCTTC; CDR3: CASSPPDRTYGYTF
J: TRBJ2-1; D: TRBD2; size: NA; V: TRBV27; DNA: TGTGCCAGCAGTTTACTCCCCCTAGCGGCCTACAATGAGCAGTTCTTC; CDR3: CASSLLPLAAYNEQFF
J: TRBJ2-7; D: NA; size: NA; V: TRBV5-1; DNA: TGCGCCAGCAGCTTGGAACAGGGCTACGAGCAGTACTTC; CDR3: CASSLEQGYEQYF
J: TRBJ2-4; D: TRBD2; size: once; V: TRBV27; DNA: TGTGCCAGCAGTAGTACTAGCGGGGGGGAGGGCAAAAACATTCAGTACTTC; CDR3: CASSSTSGGEGKNIQYF
J: TRBJ2-1; D: NA; size: NA; V: TRBV10-2; DNA: TGCGCCAGCAGTTGGGACTTCCCGGGGGAGCAGTTCTTC; CDR3: CASSWDFPGEQFF
J: TRBJ1-5; D: TRBD1; size: NA; V: TRBV27; DNA: TGTGCCAGCAGAAGACAGGGGAACAATCAGCCCCAGCATTTT; CDR3: CASRRQGNNQPQHF
J: TRBJ2-7; D: NA; size: NA; V: TRBV28; DNA: TGTGCCAGCAGTCCCGACATGTCTCCCGAGCAGTACTTC; CDR3: CASSPDMSPEQYF
J: TRBJ1-2; D: NA; size: NA; V: TRBV28; DNA: TGTGCCAGCAGCCCCCCGGGGGGAGGGGGTCGCTATGGCTACACCTTC; CDR3: CASSPPGGGGRYGYTF
J: TRBJ1-2; D: NA; size: NA; V: TRBV14; DNA: TGTGCCAGCAGCCCCCTACGGGGTCCCCGGGGGTATGGCTACACCTTC; CDR3: CASSPLRGPRGYGYTF
J: TRBJ1-4; D: NA; size: NA; V: TRBV7-9; DNA: TGTGCCAGCAGCTTAGGCCGACAGGTTGGTGAAAAACTGTTTTTT; CDR3: CASSLGRQVGEKLFF
J: TRBJ1-4; D: TRBD1; size: NA; V: TRBV5-1; DNA: TGCGCCAGCAGCTTCGGACAGGGCTCGGAAAAACTGTTTTTT; CDR3: CASSFGQGSEKLFF
J: TRBJ2-1; D: TRBD2; size: medium-sized; V: TRBV7-9; DNA: TGTGCCAGCAGCTCGGGACTAGGTGCCTACAATGAGCAGTTCTTC; CDR3: CASSSGLGAYNEQFF
J: TRBJ1-4; D: NA; size: few; V: TRBV28; DNA: TGTGCCAGCAGTTTGTTAGGTGGTAGGGGAACTAATGAAAAACTGTTTTTT; CDR3: CASSLLGGRGTNEKLFF
J: TRBJ1-4; D: NA; size: NA; V: TRBV6-1; DNA: TGTGCCAGCAGTCCACCAGGGGAAAAACTGTTTTTT; CDR3: CASSPPGEKLFF
J: TRBJ1-5; D: NA; size: NA; V: TRBV11-2; DNA: TGTGCCAGCAGCTTAGATGGAGCCAGAAATCAGCCCCAGCATTTT; CDR3: CASSLDGARNQPQHF
J: TRBJ2-5; D: NA; size: NA; V: TRBV7-6; DNA: TGTGCCAGCAGACGGGACTCTCAAGAGACCCAGTACTTC; CDR3: CASRRDSQETQYF
J: TRBJ2-5; D: TRBD2; size: NA; V: TRBV13; DNA: TGTGCCAGCAGTCCAGCGGGGTACCAAGAGACCCAGTACTTC; CDR3: CASSPAGYQETQYF
J: TRBJ1-1; D: NA; size: NA; V: TRBV11-2; DNA: TGTGCCAGCAGCGTCGGGACACAAACTGAAGCTTTCTTT; CDR3: CASSVGTQTEAFF
J: TRBJ2-3; D: NA; size: few; V: TRBV30; DNA: TGTGCCTGGAGTGTACGTTTGAGAGATACGCAGTATTTT; CDR3: CAWSVRLRDTQYF
J: TRBJ2-1; D: TRBD2; size: NA; V: TRBV11-3; DNA: TGTGCCAGCAGCTTAGGGGGACTAGCGGGCAGCCTCTCCTACAATGAGCAGTTCTTC; CDR3: CASSLGGLAGSLSYNEQFF
J: TRBJ1-1; D: TRBD1; size: once; V: TRBV13; DNA: TGTGCCAGCAGCTTCCGCCACAGGGGAAACACTGAAGCTTTCTTT; CDR3: CASSFRHRGNTEAFF
J: TRBJ1-4; D: NA; size: NA; V: TRBV27; DNA: TGTGCCAGCAGTCGACAGGATCCTAATGAAAAACTGTTTTTT; CDR3: CASSRQDPNEKLFF
J: TRBJ2-5; D: NA; size: NA; V: TRBV4-2; DNA: TGTGCCAGCAGTCCATCGCAGGGGTACCAAGAGACCCAGTACTTC; CDR3: CASSPSQGYQETQYF
J: TRBJ1-2; D: NA; size: NA; V: TRBV28; DNA: TGTGCCAGCAGTTTCCATCTGGTCAGGAATAACTATGGCTACACCTTC; CDR3: CASSFHLVRNNYGYTF
J: TRBJ1-2; D: TRBD1; size: once; V: TRBV14; DNA: TGTGCCAGCAGCCGACACCGACAGGGGGAAGACTATGGCTACACCTTC; CDR3: CASSRHRQGEDYGYTF
J: TRBJ2-7; D: TRBD1; size: NA; V: TRBV4-1; DNA: TGCGCCAGCAGCCAGATTGACAGGGGAGTCTACGAGCAGTACTTC; CDR3: CASSQIDRGVYEQYF
J: TRBJ2-7; D: NA; size: once; V: TRBV6-5; DNA: TGTGCCAGCAACCAGGACTATACCTCCTACGAGCAGTACTTC; CDR3: CASNQDYTSYEQYF
J: TRBJ2-5; D: TRBD1; size: few; V: TRBV29-1; DNA: TGCAGCGCTCTGGACAGGGGTGAGACCCAGTACTTC; CDR3: CSALDRGETQYF
J: TRBJ1-5; D: NA; size: NA; V: TRBV15; DNA: TGTGCCACCAGCCCCCGGCGGGATCAGCCCCAGCATTTT; CDR3: CATSPRRDQPQHF
J: TRBJ1-4; D: NA; size: NA; V: TRBV18; DNA: TGTGCCAGCTCACCCCAGACAGCCGCTATTGAAAAACTGTTTTTT; CDR3: CASSPQTAAIEKLFF
J: TRBJ2-5; D: NA; size: NA; V: TRBV5-1; DNA: TGCGCCAGCAGCTTGGGTCAGGGGATGAAAGAGACCCAGTACTTC; CDR3: CASSLGQGMKETQYF
J: TRBJ2-3; D: TRBD1; size: few; V: TRBV29-1; DNA: TGCAGCGTTGTGGGGACAGTCACAGATACGCAGTATTTT; CDR3: CSVVGTVTDTQYF
J: TRBJ2-2; D: NA; size: NA; V: TRBV2; DNA: TGTGCCAGCTTTACAGGGTATCGAACTTCCGGGGAGCTGTTTTTT; CDR3: CASFTGYRTSGELFF
J: TRBJ2-2; D: TRBD1; size: NA; V: TRBV2; DNA: TGTGCCAGCAGACCGGGACAGCGATACACCGGGGAGCTGTTTTTT; CDR3: CASRPGQRYTGELFF
J: TRBJ2-7; D: TRBD2; size: NA; V: TRBV15; DNA: TGTGCCACCAGGGCTAGCGGGGGGTACTACGAGCAGTACTTC; CDR3: CATRASGGYYEQYF
J: TRBJ1-4; D: NA; size: NA; V: TRBV5-1; DNA: TGCGCCAGCAGCGCGGACCTACAGGGCCCATGGAAAAAACTGTTTTTT; CDR3: CASSADLQGPWKKLFF